This T cell receptor beta chain was captured in a study of CD4 T cells in relation to SARS-CoV-2 and coronaviruses. Turning to the study itself: A couple of subjects were Hispanic; patients were seven or eight males and 4 females.

The CDR3 totals 16 residues. The V gene's germline CDR1 is KGHSH and CDR2 LQKENI. Losses at the gene ends were 0 bases for V and 3 bases for J; bases not matched to a gene: 4. CEF-cultured naive and memory CD4+ T cell DNA got survey-level sequencing. Repertoires were generated with immunoSEQ multiplex PCR, while TCRdb's copy carries only in-frame clones and drops some. The sample has 35,000 to 45,000 clones, 77% seen once. A word on this clone: Its antigen is unidentified.

CD4 enrichment then naive enrichment separated naive from memory CD4+ cells. V usage is TRBV18 and J usage is TRBJ2-3; 9 nucleotides line up with TRBD1. The TCR sequence derives from an adult with COVID-19. Input material: memory CD4+ T cells from PBMCs, cultured in vitro. This chain's CDR3 is CASSPPGQGWTDTQYF. CDR3 in DNA: TGTGCCAGCTCACCACCGGGACAGGGTTGGACAGATACGCAGTATTTT. The full variable domain, completed using reference TRBV18 and TRBJ2-3, is NAGVMQNPRHLVRRRGQEARLRCSPMKGHSHVYWYRQLPEEGLKFMVYLQKENIIDESGMPKERFSAEFPKEGPSILRIQQVVRGDSAAYFCASSPPGQGWTDTQYFGPGTRLTVL.